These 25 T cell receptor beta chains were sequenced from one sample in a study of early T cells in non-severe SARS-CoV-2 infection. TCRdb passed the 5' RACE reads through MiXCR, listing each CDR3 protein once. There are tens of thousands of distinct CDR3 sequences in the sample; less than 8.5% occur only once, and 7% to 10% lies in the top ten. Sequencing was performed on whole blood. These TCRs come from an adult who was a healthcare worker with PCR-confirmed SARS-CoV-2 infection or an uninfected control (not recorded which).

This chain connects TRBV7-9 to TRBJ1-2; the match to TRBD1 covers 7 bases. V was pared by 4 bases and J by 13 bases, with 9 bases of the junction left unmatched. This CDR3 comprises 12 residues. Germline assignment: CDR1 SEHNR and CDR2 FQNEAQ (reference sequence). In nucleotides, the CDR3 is TGTGCCAGCAGCTCCGAAGACAGGGAAACCACCTTC. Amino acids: CASSSEDRETTF.

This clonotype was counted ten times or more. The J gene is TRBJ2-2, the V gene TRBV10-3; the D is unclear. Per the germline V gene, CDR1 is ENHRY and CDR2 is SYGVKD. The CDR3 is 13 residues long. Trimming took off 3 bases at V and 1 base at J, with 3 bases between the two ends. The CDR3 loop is CAISEENTGELFF. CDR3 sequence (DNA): TGTGCCATCAGTGAAGAGAACACCGGGGAGCTGTTTTTT.

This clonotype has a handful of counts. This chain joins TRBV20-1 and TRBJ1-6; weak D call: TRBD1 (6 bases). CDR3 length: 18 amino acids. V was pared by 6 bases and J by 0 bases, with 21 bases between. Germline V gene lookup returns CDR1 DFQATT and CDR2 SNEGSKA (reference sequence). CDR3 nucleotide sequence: TGCAGTGCGTCCCACAGGGAGGGGGGAAGCTCCTATAATTCACCCCTCCACTTT. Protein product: CSASHREGGSSYNSPLHF.

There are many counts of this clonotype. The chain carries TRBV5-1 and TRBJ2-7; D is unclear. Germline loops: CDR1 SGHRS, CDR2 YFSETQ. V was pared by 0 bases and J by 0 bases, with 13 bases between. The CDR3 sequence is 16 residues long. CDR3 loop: CASSLDPIGNSYEQYF. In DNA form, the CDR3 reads TGCGCCAGCAGCTTGGACCCAATAGGGAACTCCTACGAGCAGTACTTC.

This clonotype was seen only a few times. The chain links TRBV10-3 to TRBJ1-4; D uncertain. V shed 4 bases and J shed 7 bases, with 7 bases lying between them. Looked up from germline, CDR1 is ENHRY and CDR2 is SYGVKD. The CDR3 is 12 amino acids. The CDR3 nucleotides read TGTGCCATCAGTGGACGAGGTGAAAAACTGTTTTTT. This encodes CAISGRGEKLFF.

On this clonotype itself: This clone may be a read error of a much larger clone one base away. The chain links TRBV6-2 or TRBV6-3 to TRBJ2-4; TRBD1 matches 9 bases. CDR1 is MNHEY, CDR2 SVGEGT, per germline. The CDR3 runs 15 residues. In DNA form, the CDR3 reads TGTGTCAGCAGTCTACAGGGGGCGGCCAAAAACATTCAGTACTTC. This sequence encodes CVSSLQGAAKNIQYF.

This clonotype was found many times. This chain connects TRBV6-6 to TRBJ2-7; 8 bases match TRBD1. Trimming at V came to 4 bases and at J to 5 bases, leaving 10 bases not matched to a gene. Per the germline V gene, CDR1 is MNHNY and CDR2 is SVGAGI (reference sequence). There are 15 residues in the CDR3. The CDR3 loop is CASSSHQDRDDEQYF. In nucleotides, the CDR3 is TGTGCCAGCAGTTCTCATCAGGACAGGGATGACGAGCAGTACTTC.

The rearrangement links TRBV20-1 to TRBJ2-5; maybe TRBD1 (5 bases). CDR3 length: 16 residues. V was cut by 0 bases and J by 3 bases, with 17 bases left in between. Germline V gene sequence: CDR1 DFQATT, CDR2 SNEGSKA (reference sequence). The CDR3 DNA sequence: TGCAGTGCTAGAGATCGTGCGACAGCTTTTAAAGAGACCCAGTACTTC. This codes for CSARDRATAFKETQYF.

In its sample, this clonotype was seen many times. The CDR3 coding sequence is TGTGCCAGCTCACATGACAGGGTCGAGCAGTACTTC. Translation gives CASSHDRVEQYF. The chain has TRBV18 and TRBJ2-7, with 7 bases aligning to TRBD1. The CDR3 loop spans 12 amino acids. After removal of 4 bases from V and 6 bases from J, the junction contained 3 bases not matched to a gene. Germline V gene sequence: CDR1 KGHSH, CDR2 LQKENI.

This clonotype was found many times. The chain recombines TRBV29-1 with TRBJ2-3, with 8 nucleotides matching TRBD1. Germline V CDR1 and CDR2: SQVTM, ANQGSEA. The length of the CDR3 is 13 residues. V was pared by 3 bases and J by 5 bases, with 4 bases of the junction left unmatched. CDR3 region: CSVEDRERDTQYF. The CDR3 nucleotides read TGCAGCGTTGAGGACAGGGAGAGAGATACGCAGTATTTT.

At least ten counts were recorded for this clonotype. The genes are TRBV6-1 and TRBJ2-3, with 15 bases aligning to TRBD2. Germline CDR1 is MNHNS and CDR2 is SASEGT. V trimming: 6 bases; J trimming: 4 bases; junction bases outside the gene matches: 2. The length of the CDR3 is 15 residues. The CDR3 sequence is CASRGTSGGPDTQYF. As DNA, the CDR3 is TGTGCCAGCAGGGGGACTAGCGGGGGGCCAGATACGCAGTATTTT.

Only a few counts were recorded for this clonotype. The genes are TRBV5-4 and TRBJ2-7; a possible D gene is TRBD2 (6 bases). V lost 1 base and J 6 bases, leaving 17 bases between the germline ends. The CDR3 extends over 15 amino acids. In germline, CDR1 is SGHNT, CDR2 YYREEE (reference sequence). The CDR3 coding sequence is TGTGCCAGCAGCTTGCCCGGGACTGACTCCCCCGAGCAGTACTTC. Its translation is CASSLPGTDSPEQYF.

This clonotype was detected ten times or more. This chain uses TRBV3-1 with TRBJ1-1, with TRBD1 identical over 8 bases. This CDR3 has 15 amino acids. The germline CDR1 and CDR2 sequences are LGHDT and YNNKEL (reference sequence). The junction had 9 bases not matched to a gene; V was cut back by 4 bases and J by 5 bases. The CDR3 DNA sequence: TGTGCCAGCAGCCGTTCGGACAGGGTAGATACTGAAGCTTTCTTT. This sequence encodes CASSRSDRVDTEAFF. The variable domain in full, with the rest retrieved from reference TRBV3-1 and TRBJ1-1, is DTAVSQTPKYLVTQMGNDKSIKCEQNLGHDTMYWYKQDSKKFLKIMFSYNNKELIINETVPNRFSPKSPDKAHLNLHINSLELGDSAVYFCASSRSDRVDTEAFFGQGTRLTVV.

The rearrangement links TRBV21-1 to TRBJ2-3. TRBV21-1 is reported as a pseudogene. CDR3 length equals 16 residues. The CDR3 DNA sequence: TGTGCCAGCAGTCACCGGAGCCCACTACTAACAGATACGCAGTATTTT. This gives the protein CASSHRSPLLTDTQYF.

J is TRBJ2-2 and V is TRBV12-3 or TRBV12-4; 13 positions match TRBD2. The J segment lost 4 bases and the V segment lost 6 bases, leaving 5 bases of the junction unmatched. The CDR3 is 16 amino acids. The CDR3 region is CASSSRLAGGTGELFF. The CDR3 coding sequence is TGTGCCAGCAGCTCTAGACTAGCGGGGGGCACCGGGGAGCTGTTTTTT.

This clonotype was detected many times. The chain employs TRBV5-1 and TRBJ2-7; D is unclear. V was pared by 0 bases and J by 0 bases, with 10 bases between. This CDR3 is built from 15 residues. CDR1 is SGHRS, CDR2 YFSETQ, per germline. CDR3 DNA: TGCGCCAGCAGCTTGGGGGGAAGGAACTCCTACGAGCAGTACTTC. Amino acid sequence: CASSLGGRNSYEQYF. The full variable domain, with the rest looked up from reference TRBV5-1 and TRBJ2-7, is KAGVTQTPRYLIKTRGQQVTLSCSPISGHRSVSWYQQTPGQGLQFLFEYFSETQRNKGNFPGRFSGRQFSNSRSEMNVSTLELGDSALYLCASSLGGRNSYEQYFGPGTRLTVT.

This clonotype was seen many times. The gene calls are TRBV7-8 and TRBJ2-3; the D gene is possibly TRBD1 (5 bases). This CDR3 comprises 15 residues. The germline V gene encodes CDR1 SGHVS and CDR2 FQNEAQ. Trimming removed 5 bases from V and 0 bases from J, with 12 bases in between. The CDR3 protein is CASSPRQFSTDTQYF. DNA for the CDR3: TGTGCCAGCAGCCCCCGACAGTTTAGCACAGATACGCAGTATTTT.

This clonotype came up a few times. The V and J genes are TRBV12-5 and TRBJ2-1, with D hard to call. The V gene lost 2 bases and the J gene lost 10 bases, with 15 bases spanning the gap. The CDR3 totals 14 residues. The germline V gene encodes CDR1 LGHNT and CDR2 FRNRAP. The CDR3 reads CASGLTPNLGEQFF. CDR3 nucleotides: TGTGCTAGTGGTTTGACTCCCAACTTGGGGGAGCAGTTCTTC.

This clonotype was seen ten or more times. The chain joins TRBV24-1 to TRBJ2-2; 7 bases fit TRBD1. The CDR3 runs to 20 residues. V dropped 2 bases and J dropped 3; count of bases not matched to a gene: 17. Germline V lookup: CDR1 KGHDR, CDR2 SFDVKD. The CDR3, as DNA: TGTGCCACCAGTGATTCCCGGGACAGCCTCTCATCAGGGGACACCGGGGAGCTGTTTTTT. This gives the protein CATSDSRDSLSSGDTGELFF.

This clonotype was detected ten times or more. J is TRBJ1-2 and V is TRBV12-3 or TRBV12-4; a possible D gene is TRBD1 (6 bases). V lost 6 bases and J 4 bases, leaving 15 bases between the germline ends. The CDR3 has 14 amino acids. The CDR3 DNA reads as TGTGCCAGCAGCCCGGGGGCCAAAATCTATGGCTACACCTTC. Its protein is CASSPGAKIYGYTF.

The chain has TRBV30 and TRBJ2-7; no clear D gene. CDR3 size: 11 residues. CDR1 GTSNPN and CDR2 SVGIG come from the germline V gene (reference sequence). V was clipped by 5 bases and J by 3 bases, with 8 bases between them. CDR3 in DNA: TGTGCCTGGGGACGATACTACGAGCAGTACTTC. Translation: CAWGRYYEQYF.

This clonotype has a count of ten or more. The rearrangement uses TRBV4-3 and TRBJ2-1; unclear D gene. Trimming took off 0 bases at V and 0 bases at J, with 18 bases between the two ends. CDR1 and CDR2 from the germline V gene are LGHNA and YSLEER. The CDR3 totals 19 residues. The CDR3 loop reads CASSQDFLRAKSSYNEQFF. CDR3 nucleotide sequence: TGCGCCAGCAGCCAAGACTTTTTAAGGGCCAAAAGCTCCTACAATGAGCAGTTCTTC.

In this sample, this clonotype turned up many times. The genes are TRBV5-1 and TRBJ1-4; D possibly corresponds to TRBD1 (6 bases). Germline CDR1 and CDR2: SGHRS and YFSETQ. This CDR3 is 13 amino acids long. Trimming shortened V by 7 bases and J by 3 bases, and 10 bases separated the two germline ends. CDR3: CASSRQANEKLFF. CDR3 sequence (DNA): TGCGCCAGCTCCCGACAGGCTAATGAAAAACTGTTTTTT.

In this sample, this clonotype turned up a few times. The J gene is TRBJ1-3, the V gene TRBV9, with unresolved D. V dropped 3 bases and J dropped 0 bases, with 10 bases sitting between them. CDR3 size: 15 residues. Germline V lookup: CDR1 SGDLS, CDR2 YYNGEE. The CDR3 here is CASSARPDSGNTIYF. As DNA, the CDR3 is TGTGCCAGCAGCGCCAGACCGGACTCTGGAAACACCATATATTTT.

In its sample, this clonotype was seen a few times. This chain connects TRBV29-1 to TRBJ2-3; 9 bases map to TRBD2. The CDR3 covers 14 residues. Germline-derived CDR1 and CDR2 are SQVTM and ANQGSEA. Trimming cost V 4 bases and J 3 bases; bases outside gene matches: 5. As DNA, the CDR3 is TGCAGCGTTGTGGGGACTAGCCGAACAGATACGCAGTATTTT. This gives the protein CSVVGTSRTDTQYF.